These 28 T cell receptor beta chains share one sample of origin, sequenced in a study of blood T cell repertoires in COVID-19. Sequencing was performed with immunoSEQ multiplex PCR; in TCRdb, only in-frame clones are kept and a portion is missing. The sample lists about 160,000 clones; about four fifths were seen once. Sequencing input: peripheral blood. Receptors were obtained from a woman at least 80 years old with active or convalescent COVID-19.

V is TRBV6-5 and J is TRBJ1-2; TRBD1 matches at 11 bases. Per germline, CDR1 MNHEY and CDR2 SVGAGI. The CDR3 contains 15 residues. The V segment lost 8 bases and the J segment 13 bases; nucleotides outside the gene matches: 18. The CDR3 protein is CASGKTGDRGFRRTF. DNA for the CDR3: TGTGCCAGCGGCAAAACAGGGGACAGGGGGTTCCGACGCACCTTC.

This clone has only a few counts. This rearrangement joins TRBV7-3 to TRBJ1-1; no clear D. Germline assignment: CDR1 SGHTA and CDR2 FQGTGA. CDR3 length equals 14 residues. Trimming left V 1 base short and J 3 bases short, with 9 bases between. The CDR3 sequence is CASSLNRDDTEAFF. CDR3 in DNA: TGTGCCAGCAGCTTAAATCGGGATGACACTGAAGCTTTCTTT.

The V gene is TRBV19, the J gene TRBJ2-2; 14 nucleotides match TRBD2. Germline V gives CDR1 LNHDA, CDR2 SQIVND (reference sequence). The CDR3 runs 17 residues. V dropped 7 bases and J dropped 5; count of bases not matched to a gene: 9. The CDR3 region is CASTMGLAGVGTGELFF. The CDR3 bases are TGTGCCAGTACCATGGGACTAGCGGGAGTTGGAACCGGGGAGCTGTTTTTT.

The chain uses TRBV4-1 and TRBJ1-3, with D unclear. The germline V and J ends were trimmed by 4 bases and 0 bases, with 10 bases remaining between them. Germline CDR1 is MGHRA and CDR2 is YSYEKL. The CDR3 sequence is 15 residues long. CDR3 DNA sequence: TGCGCCAGCAGCCGCCCGGTAGACTCTGGAAACACCATATATTTT. Translating gives CASSRPVDSGNTIYF.

This chain connects TRBV29-1 to TRBJ2-7; 8 nucleotides align to TRBD1. CDR1 and CDR2 (germline): SQVTM, ANQGSEA. The V segment lost 6 bases and the J segment 6 bases; nucleotides outside the gene matches: 7. This CDR3 spans 12 amino acids. The CDR3 loop reads CSVTQGGLEQYF. CDR3 sequence (DNA): TGCAGCGTCACACAGGGGGGTCTCGAGCAGTACTTC.

This clone was found once. The chain employs TRBV5-1 and TRBJ2-1; TRBD2 agrees at 14 bases. The junction had 3 bases not matched to a gene; V was cut back by 0 bases and J by 7 bases. Germline V gene data show CDR1 as SGHRS and CDR2 as YFSETQ. The CDR3 has 16 residues. This chain's CDR3 is CASSLGGTSGRNEQFF. For the CDR3, the DNA is TGCGCCAGCAGCTTGGGAGGGACTAGCGGGAGAAATGAGCAGTTCTTC. Complete variable domain (other parts from reference TRBV5-1 and TRBJ2-1): KAGVTQTPRYLIKTRGQQVTLSCSPISGHRSVSWYQQTPGQGLQFLFEYFSETQRNKGNFPGRFSGRQFSNSRSEMNVSTLELGDSALYLCASSLGGTSGRNEQFFGPGTRLTVL.

This chain links TRBV3-1 (or the pseudogene TRBV3-2) with TRBJ2-7; 11 nucleotides agree with TRBD2. The ends lost 4 bases at V and 7 bases at J; junction bases unmatched: 6. Germline V CDR1 and CDR2: LGHDT, YNNKEL (reference sequence). The length of the CDR3 is 14 residues. The CDR3 DNA follows: TGTGCCAGCAGCCGGTCCGGACTAGCGGGTGAGCAGTACTTC. Translating it yields CASSRSGLAGEQYF.

The rearrangement uses TRBV27 and TRBJ1-1, with D maybe TRBD1 (6 bases). The germline V gene encodes CDR1 MNHEY and CDR2 SMNVEV (reference sequence). V lost 6 bases, J lost 1 base, and 6 bases lay in between. This CDR3 contains 12 residues. CDR3 sequence: CASRTGNTEAFF. Written as DNA, the CDR3 is TGTGCCAGCAGGACAGGGAACACTGAAGCTTTCTTT.

CDR3 sequence: CASSITGVGETQYF. CDR3 nucleotides: TGCGCCAGCAGCATCACAGGGGTCGGAGAGACCCAGTACTTC. This sequence joins TRBV5-1 and TRBJ2-5; 7 nucleotides agree with TRBD1. Germline CDR1 and CDR2: SGHRS and YFSETQ. The ends lost 4 bases at V and 4 bases at J; junction bases unmatched: 7. This CDR3 has 14 amino acids.

This clone was seen only once. The J gene is TRBJ1-2, the V gene TRBV6-5; D ambiguous. The CDR3 contains 10 residues. Trimming left V 6 bases short and J 10 bases short, with 9 bases between. Looked up from germline, CDR1 is MNHEY and CDR2 is SVGAGI. The CDR3 here is CASRVHIYTF. CDR3 DNA sequence: TGTGCCAGCAGAGTACATATCTACACCTTC.

The chain carries TRBV4-1 and TRBJ2-1, with D possibly matching TRBD1 (5 bases). Germline V gene sequence: CDR1 MGHRA, CDR2 YSYEKL. Trimming cost V 4 bases and J 0 bases, with 25 bases left between them. CDR3 length: 20 amino acids. The CDR3 DNA follows: TGCGCCAGCAGCCCAAGAAGTGGGGCCGCTTTGGCGAGCTCCTACAATGAGCAGTTCTTC. The encoded protein is CASSPRSGAALASSYNEQFF.

V usage is TRBV10-1 and J usage is TRBJ1-1; D perhaps matches TRBD1 (5 bases). Germline CDR1 reads WNHNN; CDR2 reads SYGVQD (reference sequence). The CDR3 extends over 13 amino acids. V lost 6 bases, J lost 6 bases, and 14 bases lay in between. The CDR3 DNA reads as TGCGCCAGCAGACAGGACCCGCTGGCTGAAGCTTTCTTT. Amino acid sequence: CASRQDPLAEAFF.

This chain joins TRBV5-4 and TRBJ2-7, with 11 bases that match TRBD2. The CDR3 is 16 residues long. Germline V gives CDR1 SGHNT, CDR2 YYREEE (reference sequence). Trimming took 3 bases from V and 0 from J; bases not matched to a gene: 5. The CDR3 DNA sequence: TGTGCCAGCAGCTCTCCGGGACTAGCGGTCTCCTACGAGCAGTACTTC. Translation gives CASSSPGLAVSYEQYF.

The rearrangement uses TRBV9 and TRBJ1-2, with 9 positions matching TRBD1. Germline V gene sequence: CDR1 SGDLS, CDR2 YYNGEE. There are 16 residues in the CDR3. The trim removed 0 bases at V and 3 bases at J, leaving 6 bases unmatched. The CDR3 reads CASSVGGTGLDYGYTF. Here the CDR3 DNA reads TGTGCCAGCAGCGTAGGTGGGACAGGGTTGGACTATGGCTACACCTTC.

The chain carries TRBV6-5 and TRBJ1-1, with D hard to call. Trimming took off 6 bases at V and 5 bases at J, with 13 bases between the two ends. The CDR3 spans 13 residues. Germline CDR1 is MNHEY and CDR2 is SVGAGI. The CDR3 sequence is CASRYWSSTEAFF. CDR3 bases: TGTGCCAGCAGGTATTGGAGTAGTACTGAAGCTTTCTTT.

This clone was recorded a few times. The chain couples TRBV14 to TRBJ2-7, with a tentative D call TRBD1 (5 bases). Germline lookup yields CDR1 SGHDN and CDR2 FVKESK. Trimming took 0 bases from V and 2 from J, leaving 11 bases between them. The CDR3 spans 15 residues. The CDR3 nucleotides read TGTGCCAGCAGCCAAGAGATCTGGGGCGCCTACGAGCAGTACTTC. Translation gives CASSQEIWGAYEQYF.

The rearrangement joins TRBV12-3 or TRBV12-4 to TRBJ1-2; TRBD1 agrees at 7 bases. The CDR3 extends over 13 amino acids. Unmatched junction bases numbered 3, after V lost 3 bases and J lost 5 bases. The CDR3: CASSFRGDYGYTF. DNA for the CDR3: TGTGCCAGCAGTTTCAGGGGGGATTATGGCTACACCTTC.

The rearrangement uses TRBV4-1 and TRBJ2-6; D is uncertain. Trimming removed 0 bases from V and 0 bases from J, with 9 bases in between. Looked up from germline, CDR1 is MGHRA and CDR2 is YSYEKL. This CDR3 comprises 17 residues. As DNA, the CDR3 is TGCGCCAGCAGCCAAGATCATCCGGGCTCTGGGGCCAACGTCCTGACTTTC. Translating it yields CASSQDHPGSGANVLTF.

This sequence joins TRBV5-1 and TRBJ2-5, with TRBD1 matching 12 bases. The trim removed 3 bases at V and 4 bases at J, leaving 10 bases unmatched. The CDR3 extends over 17 amino acids. Per germline, CDR1 SGHRS and CDR2 YFSETQ. The CDR3 reads CASSSMGTGGGGETQYF. Here the CDR3 DNA reads TGCGCCAGCAGCTCAATGGGGACAGGGGGCGGCGGAGAGACCCAGTACTTC. The variable domain in full, with the rest retrieved from reference TRBV5-1 and TRBJ2-5, is KAGVTQTPRYLIKTRGQQVTLSCSPISGHRSVSWYQQTPGQGLQFLFEYFSETQRNKGNFPGRFSGRQFSNSRSEMNVSTLELGDSALYLCASSSMGTGGGGETQYFGPGTRLLVL.

V and J are TRBV12-3 or TRBV12-4 and TRBJ1-2; no clear D gene. The CDR3 has 12 residues. Trimming left V 6 bases short and J 8 bases short, with 13 bases between. The CDR3 DNA reads TGTGCCAGCAGCGTGGAGATCGGGGGCTACACCTTC. Amino acids: CASSVEIGGYTF.

This clone was seen more than once but under ten times. V usage is TRBV5-1 and J usage is TRBJ1-3, with TRBD1 as a possible D gene (5 bases). CDR1 and CDR2 (germline): SGHRS, YFSETQ. Trimming removed 0 bases at V and 10 bases at J, with 5 bases between. The length of the CDR3 is 11 residues. Written as DNA, the CDR3 is TGCGCCAGCAGCTTGGAGGGGACCATATATTTT. Residues: CASSLEGTIYF.

The chain recombines TRBV28 with TRBJ1-6; weak D call: TRBD1 (5 bases). Germline V gives CDR1 MDHEN, CDR2 SYDVKM. Trimming removed 1 base at V and 9 bases at J, with 10 bases between. The CDR3 is 14 amino acids. The chain's CDR3 is CASSLYDQGSPLHF. In DNA, the CDR3 is TGTGCCAGCAGTTTATATGATCAGGGTTCACCCCTCCACTTT.

On this clone: Other DNA variants within this sample encode the same CDR3. The V call is TRBV2, the J call TRBJ1-1; 7 nucleotides match TRBD1. Germline V gene lookup returns CDR1 SNHLY and CDR2 FYNNEI. The CDR3 length is 13 residues. V shed 4 bases and J 4 bases; nucleotides not matched to a gene: 3. In nucleotides, the CDR3 is TGTGCCAGCAGTGCTTCAGGGGGCACTGAAGCTTTCTTT. Amino acids: CASSASGGTEAFF. Together with reference TRBV2 and TRBJ1-1, the CDR3 gives the full variable domain: EPEVTQTPSHQVTQMGQEVILRCVPISNHLYFYWYRQILGQKVEFLVSFYNNEISEKSEIFDDQFSVERPDGSNFTLKIRSTKLEDSAMYFCASSASGGTEAFFGQGTRLTVV.

The rearrangement links TRBV6-1 to TRBJ2-7; 9 bases match TRBD1. V dropped 4 bases and J dropped 0; count of bases not matched to a gene: 7. The CDR3 is 16 residues long. The V gene's germline CDR1 is MNHNS and CDR2 SASEGT. The CDR3 nucleotides read TGTGCCAGCAGTGCCCCGACAGGGGGGCTCTCCTACGAGCAGTACTTC. Its translation is CASSAPTGGLSYEQYF.

The chain has TRBV6-6 and TRBJ1-4; 8 bases map to TRBD1. Germline V gene data show CDR1 as MNHNY and CDR2 as SVGAGI (reference sequence). This CDR3 has 13 amino acids. The V gene end was trimmed by 6 bases and the J gene end by 7 bases; junction bases not matched to a gene: 4. CDR3 loop: CASRDRVGEKLFF. DNA of the CDR3: TGTGCCAGCAGGGACAGGGTCGGTGAAAAACTGTTTTTT.

The chain uses TRBV6-6 and TRBJ2-2; 7 nucleotides line up with TRBD2. The CDR3 has 15 amino acids. J was trimmed by 6 bases and V by 10 bases; bases with no gene match: 14. The germline V gene has CDR1 MNHNY and CDR2 SVGAGI (reference sequence). The CDR3 reads CATTTSSGPSGELFF. In DNA form, the CDR3 reads TGTGCCACCACCACTTCTAGCGGCCCATCCGGGGAGCTGTTTTTT.

The V and J genes are TRBV5-4 and TRBJ1-1; weak D call: TRBD1 (6 bases). This CDR3 region has 13 residues. Germline-derived CDR1 and CDR2 are SGHNT and YYREEE (reference sequence). V lost 5 bases to trimming and J lost 3 bases, with 11 bases between them. In DNA, the CDR3 is TGTGCCAGCAGGTACCCAGGGGACACTGAAGCTTTCTTT. Protein: CASRYPGDTEAFF.

The DNA for the CDR3 is TGTGCCAGCAGCCCGCTAGCGGGAGGGCGGACCCAGTACTTC. Its protein product is CASSPLAGGRTQYF. This sequence joins TRBV5-8 and TRBJ2-5, with TRBD2 matching 12 bases. The CDR3 is 14 residues long. The ends lost 4 bases at V and 7 bases at J; junction bases unmatched: 5. Germline CDR1 reads SGHTS; CDR2 reads YDEGEE.